Listed below are T cell receptor beta chains from one sample, sequenced in a study of shared clonotypes between healthy human individuals. The repertoire was sequenced with immunoSEQ multiplex PCR; TCRdb's copy has only in-frame clones and lacks some. The table has hundreds of thousands of clones, around 80% seen once; the top ten hold about 12%. Sequencing input: PBMCs. The receptors were gathered from a woman aged 40 to 50 in good health. Some clones in this sample may be carry-over from other donors' samples. CDR3s include the opening cysteine and the closing phenylalanine or tryptophan. The D gene is left open where the match is weak. Size values are once, few and many counts, or a class for expanded clones, and some rows have none.

D	length	J	V	size	CDR3	DNA
NA	15	TRBJ1-2	TRBV7-8	NA	CASSPRWTVNYGYTF	TGTGCCAGCAGCCCCCGTTGGACAGTTAACTATGGCTACACCTTC
NA	15	TRBJ2-5	TRBV28	NA	CASIPPGDGRETQYF	TGTGCCAGCATCCCCCCGGGGGACGGAAGAGAGACCCAGTACTTC
TRBD1	19	TRBJ2-6	TRBV7-3	NA	CASSSKRGTGENGANVLTF	TGTGCCAGCAGCTCTAAACGCGGGACAGGGGAAAATGGGGCCAACGTCCTGACTTTC
NA	15	TRBJ1-1	TRBV18	NA	CASSPKILPSGEAFF	TGTGCCAGCTCACCAAAGATACTCCCCTCAGGAGAAGCTTTCTTT
TRBD2	16	TRBJ2-1	TRBV28	NA	CASSLTLAATGNEQFF	TGTGCCAGCAGTTTAACACTAGCGGCGACCGGGAATGAGCAGTTCTTC
NA	13	TRBJ1-1	TRBV6-1	NA	CASRGGGNTEAFF	TGTGCCAGCAGAGGAGGCGGGAACACTGAAGCTTTCTTT
NA	11	TRBJ2-7	TRBV10-2	NA	CASRVGYEQYF	TGCGCCAGCAGGGTGGGTTACGAGCAGTACTTC
TRBD1	13	TRBJ2-1	TRBV10-3	NA	CAIGQGPPNEQFF	TGTGCCATCGGACAGGGCCCTCCTAATGAGCAGTTCTTC
NA	14	TRBJ2-7	TRBV4-1	NA	CASSPAGRGYEQYF	TGCGCCAGCAGCCCCGCCGGCAGGGGCTACGAGCAGTACTTC
NA	15	TRBJ2-3	TRBV18	NA	CASSSRTPRTDTQYF	TGTGCCAGCTCATCTCGGACACCGCGCACAGATACGCAGTATTTT
NA	12	TRBJ1-1	TRBV29-1	NA	CSADKDNTEAFF	TGCAGCGCTGATAAGGATAACACTGAAGCTTTCTTT
TRBD1	12	TRBJ1-3	TRBV6-5	NA	CASSTGGNTIYF	TGTGCCAGCAGTACAGGGGGCAACACCATATATTTT
TRBD1	14	TRBJ2-2	TRBV7-6	NA	CASSLQGAGGELFF	TGTGCCAGCAGCTTACAGGGGGCAGGCGGGGAGCTGTTTTTT
NA	15	TRBJ2-5	TRBV7-8	NA	CASSLGLGRRETQYF	TGTGCCAGCAGCTTAGGGCTGGGGCGCCGGGAGACCCAGTACTTC
NA	15	TRBJ1-1	TRBV19	NA	CASSIGAGANTEAFF	TGTGCCAGTAGTATAGGGGCGGGGGCGAACACTGAAGCTTTCTTT
TRBD1	15	TRBJ1-2	TRBV9	few	CASSVTGTGNAGYTF	TGTGCCAGCAGCGTGACCGGGACAGGGAATGCGGGCTACACCTTC
NA	15	TRBJ2-5	TRBV5-6	NA	CASSSGHRGQETQYF	TGTGCCAGCAGCTCGGGACATCGAGGCCAAGAGACCCAGTACTTC
NA	14	TRBJ1-4	TRBV2	NA	CASIPRGLYEKLFF	TGTGCCAGCATCCCTCGGGGTCTTTATGAAAAACTGTTTTTT
NA	14	TRBJ1-1	TRBV6-1	NA	CASSVTGTITEAFF	TGTGCCAGCAGTGTGACCGGGACCATCACTGAAGCTTTCTTT
NA	12	TRBJ2-5	TRBV7-6	once	CASSLGGKTQYF	TGTGCCAGCAGCTTAGGGGGGAAAACCCAGTACTTC
NA	16	TRBJ1-3	TRBV2	NA	CASSDRRAASGNTIYF	TGTGCCAGCAGCGATAGACGGGCCGCCTCTGGAAACACCATATATTTT
NA	12	TRBJ2-5	TRBV30	NA	CAWSPASETQYF	TGTGCCTGGAGCCCAGCGTCAGAGACCCAGTACTTC
NA	14	TRBJ2-1	TRBV28	NA	CASSSPPLNNEQFF	TGTGCCAGCAGTTCCCCCCCTCTGAACAATGAGCAGTTCTTC
NA	15	TRBJ2-2	TRBV5-1	NA	CASSPGTSNTGELFF	TGCGCCAGCAGCCCGGGGACAAGTAACACCGGGGAGCTGTTTTTT
NA	13	TRBJ1-1	TRBV6-5	NA	CASSYSRGAEAFF	TGTGCCAGCAGTTACTCCAGGGGCGCTGAAGCTTTCTTT
NA	15	TRBJ2-7	TRBV4-3	once	CASSQFGLGGYEQYF	TGCGCCAGCAGCCAATTCGGGCTAGGGGGATACGAGCAGTACTTC
NA	15	TRBJ2-1	TRBV7-3	few	CASSFNGNSYNEQFF	TGTGCCAGCAGCTTTAACGGGAACTCCTACAATGAGCAGTTCTTC
NA	14	TRBJ2-5	TRBV7-6	NA	CASSQTSRVGTQYF	TGTGCCAGCAGCCAAACTAGCAGGGTCGGGACCCAGTACTTC
NA	13	TRBJ2-5	TRBV10-3	NA	CAIQASVQETQYF	TGTGCCATCCAGGCTAGCGTGCAAGAGACCCAGTACTTC
TRBD1	14	TRBJ1-5	TRBV10-3	NA	CAISPTGGNQPQHF	TGTGCCATCAGTCCGACAGGGGGCAATCAGCCCCAGCATTTT
TRBD2	15	TRBJ2-7	TRBV28	many	CASSRSGSLSYEQYF	TGTGCCAGCAGTCGTAGCGGGAGTCTCTCCTACGAGCAGTACTTC
TRBD2	16	TRBJ2-1	TRBV4-1	NA	CASSQVASGDYNEQFF	TGCGCCAGCAGCCAAGTTGCTAGCGGGGATTACAATGAGCAGTTCTTC
TRBD2	15	TRBJ2-7	TRBV5-8	few	CASSLGTSGSYEQYF	TGTGCCAGCAGCCTAGGGACTAGCGGGAGTTACGAGCAGTACTTC
TRBD1	15	TRBJ1-5	TRBV9	NA	CASSGAGQGVQPQHF	TGTGCCAGCAGCGGAGCTGGACAGGGTGTACAGCCCCAGCATTTT
NA	14	TRBJ1-2	TRBV5-4	NA	CASSFDSPNYGYTF	TGTGCCAGCAGCTTTGACAGCCCAAACTATGGCTACACCTTC
TRBD2	15	TRBJ2-1	TRBV19	NA	CASSYTSGRAHEQFF	TGTGCCAGTAGCTATACTAGCGGGAGGGCCCATGAGCAGTTCTTC
NA	14	TRBJ2-7	TRBV2	NA	CASSEPGRNYEQYF	TGTGCCAGCAGTGAACCGGGACGGAACTACGAGCAGTACTTC
NA	15	TRBJ2-1	TRBV6-1	NA	CASSEKSGSYNEQFF	TGTGCCAGCAGTGAAAAAAGCGGTTCCTACAATGAGCAGTTCTTC
TRBD1	16	TRBJ2-1	TRBV15	NA	CATSRGDRVGYNEQFF	TGTGCCACCAGCAGAGGAGACAGGGTTGGGTACAATGAGCAGTTCTTC
NA	13	TRBJ2-7	TRBV7-6	NA	CASSDGPKTEQYF	TGTGCCAGCAGCGACGGGCCGAAGACGGAGCAGTACTTC
NA	15	TRBJ2-5	TRBV4-3	NA	CASSQDGRQGFTQHF	TGCGCCAGCAGCCAAGATGGGAGGCAGGGTTTTACCCAGCACTTC
NA	15	TRBJ2-7	TRBV5-4	NA	CASSLDPNPAGEQYF	TGTGCCAGCAGCTTGGATCCTAACCCTGCCGGGGAGCAGTACTTC
TRBD2	15	TRBJ2-7	TRBV7-2	NA	CASSLVGLAEHEQYF	TGTGCCAGCAGCTTAGTGGGGCTAGCGGAACACGAGCAGTACTTC
TRBD2	18	TRBJ2-7	TRBV6-1	NA	CASSEAPLVAGASYEQYF	TGTGCCAGCAGTGAAGCCCCGCTGGTAGCGGGAGCCTCCTACGAGCAGTACTTC
NA	13	TRBJ1-2	TRBV7-3	NA	CASSYTGLDGYTF	TGTGCCAGCAGTTATACAGGATTAGATGGCTACACCTTC
TRBD2	17	TRBJ2-5	TRBV4-1	NA	CASSQDSPSGSGETQYF	TGCGCCAGCAGCCAAGATTCTCCTAGCGGGAGTGGAGAGACCCAGTACTTC
NA	14	TRBJ1-4	TRBV7-2	NA	CASSLAQRAQKLFF	TGTGCCAGCAGCTTAGCGCAGAGGGCCCAAAAACTGTTTTTT
TRBD1	17	TRBJ2-7	TRBV28	NA	CASSLWETGGNPYEQYF	TGTGCCAGCAGTTTATGGGAGACAGGGGGTAACCCCTACGAGCAGTACTTC
NA	15	TRBJ2-1	TRBV19	NA	CASSITKAGYNEQFF	TGTGCCAGTAGCATCACCAAGGCGGGATACAATGAGCAGTTCTTC